The 10 T cell receptor beta chains presented below share a single source sample, sequenced in a study of shared clonotypes between healthy human individuals. Clones were read by immunoSEQ multiplex PCR, and TCRdb kept only the in-frame ones, dropping some. Seen here are approximately 940,000 clones, over 60% observed once, and the top ten hold about 1.5%. Sequenced sample: memory CD4+ T cells sorted from blood. Subset of the sample: CD45RA-negative fraction. The receptor set was obtained from a man younger than 30 in good health.

The chain uses TRBV30 and TRBJ1-1, with D unresolved. In germline, CDR1 is GTSNPN, CDR2 SVGIG (reference sequence). Trimming removed 3 bases from V and 4 bases from J, with 9 bases in between. The CDR3 sequence is 12 residues long. In DNA, the CDR3 is TGTGCCTGGAGCGTGAGTCCCACTGAAGCTTTCTTT. Translating it yields CAWSVSPTEAFF.

The rearrangement uses TRBV6-1 and TRBJ1-5, with D possibly TRBD1 on 5 matching bases. CDR1 is MNHNS, CDR2 SASEGT, per germline. V was pared by 4 bases and J by 11 bases, with 15 bases between. The CDR3 extends over 13 amino acids. In nucleotides, the CDR3 is TGTGCCAGCAGTGGGGGACCGGTTTGGGCCCAGCATTTT. Translating it yields CASSGGPVWAQHF.

The gene calls are TRBV5-1 and TRBJ2-5; no reliable D call. The V end lost 0 bases, the J end lost 5 bases, and 11 bases lay between the germline ends. Per the germline V gene, CDR1 is SGHRS and CDR2 is YFSETQ. CDR3 length: 14 residues. This CDR3 is CASSLDGMKETQYF. The CDR3 region has the DNA TGCGCCAGCAGCTTGGATGGGATGAAGGAGACCCAGTACTTC.

This sequence joins TRBV5-1 and TRBJ2-7, with 9 bases fitting TRBD1. The CDR3 is 14 residues long. Germline loops: CDR1 SGHRS, CDR2 YFSETQ. Unmatched junction bases numbered 4, after V lost 4 bases and J lost 2 bases. This CDR3 reads CASSTTGGTYEQYF. CDR3 bases: TGCGCCAGCAGCACGACAGGGGGAACCTACGAGCAGTACTTC. The whole variable domain, filled in from reference TRBV5-1 and TRBJ2-7, reads KAGVTQTPRYLIKTRGQQVTLSCSPISGHRSVSWYQQTPGQGLQFLFEYFSETQRNKGNFPGRFSGRQFSNSRSEMNVSTLELGDSALYLCASSTTGGTYEQYFGPGTRLTVT.

The J gene is TRBJ1-2, the V gene TRBV27, with a tentative D call TRBD1 (6 bases). V lost 10 bases and J lost 8, with 20 bases in between. This CDR3 comprises 13 residues. Germline CDR1 reads MNHEY; CDR2 reads SMNVEV (reference sequence). The CDR3 DNA sequence: TGTGCCACTCGACCCTCCTCAACAGGGGGCTACACCTTC. Translation: CATRPSSTGGYTF.

V usage is TRBV27 and J usage is TRBJ1-4; D remains ambiguous. CDR1 and CDR2 from the germline V gene are MNHEY and SMNVEV (reference sequence). The CDR3 loop spans 17 amino acids. Trimming shortened V by 4 bases and J by 8 bases, and 23 bases separated the two germline ends. CDR3 protein: CASSSDERAASREKLFF. The CDR3 nucleotides read TGTGCCAGCAGTTCCGATGAAAGGGCGGCCTCTAGGGAAAAACTGTTTTTT.

This rearrangement joins TRBV11-3 to TRBJ2-1; TRBD1 matches at 11 bases. J gave up 7 bases and V 4 bases, and 6 bases lay outside the gene matches. The CDR3 has 15 amino acids. The germline V gene has CDR1 SGHNT and CDR2 YENEEA. The CDR3, as DNA: TGTGCCAGCAGCTCCGGGGACAGGGGGATGAATGAGCAGTTCTTC. Encoded protein: CASSSGDRGMNEQFF.

This clone was seen more than once but under ten times. The J gene is TRBJ2-1, the V gene TRBV11-3; possibly TRBD2 for D (6 bases). The CDR3 length is 15 residues. Trimming took 2 bases from V and 8 from J, leaving 16 bases between them. Germline CDR1 and CDR2: SGHNT and YENEEA. As DNA, the CDR3 is TGTGCCAGCAGCTTAAAGGGTTGGTCGGGAGATGAGCAGTTCTTC. Residues: CASSLKGWSGDEQFF.

The chain joins TRBV19 to TRBJ2-5; unclear D gene. CDR1 and CDR2 from the germline V gene are LNHDA and SQIVND (reference sequence). The CDR3 runs 12 residues. Trimming stripped 8 bases from V and 3 bases from J, with 10 bases between. The CDR3 is CASFYGKETQYF. CDR3 bases: TGTGCCAGTTTTTACGGCAAAGAGACCCAGTACTTC. The full variable domain, rest sourced from reference TRBV19 and TRBJ2-5, is DGGITQSPKYLFRKEGQNVTLSCEQNLNHDAMYWYRQDPGQGLRLIYYSQIVNDFQKGDIAEGYSVSREKKESFPLTVTSAQKNPTAFYLCASFYGKETQYFGPGTRLLVL.

The chain links TRBV7-6 to TRBJ1-5; D remains unclear. The CDR3 runs 15 residues. Germline loops: CDR1 SGHVS, CDR2 FNYEAQ. Between the trimmed V and J ends, which lost 1 base and 4 bases, there was a span of 11 bases. Here the CDR3 DNA reads TGTGCCAGCAGCTTAGAAGACGGGATAAATCAGCCCCAGCATTTT. It translates to CASSLEDGINQPQHF.